These 10 T cell receptor beta chains were sequenced from one sample in a study of regulatory T cells in long-lasting Graves disease. Investigators prepared the TCR beta libraries by applying iRepertoire HTBI primers and Arm-PCR of CDR3 regions. A single record per CDR3 protein comes from TCRdb applying MiXCR to the multiplex PCR reads. This sample has about 540,000 distinct CDR3 sequences, with approximately 12% found just once. The time point here: newly diagnosed GD, antithyroid drugs for less than 3 months. PBMC RNA served as the TCR library source. These data were also reused for a study on T cells in Graves' hyperthyroidism and ophthalmopathy.

The sequences come from peripheral blood mononuclear cells (PBMCs), collected at new diagnosis, from a patient treated with antithyroid drugs. The receptors stem from a man aged 30-40 years with Graves disease.

The chain joins TRBV7-9 to TRBJ2-7; the D gene is possibly TRBD2 (6 bases). The CDR3 has 16 amino acids. V was clipped by 4 bases and J by 5 bases, with 21 bases between them. The V gene's germline CDR1 is SEHNR and CDR2 FQNEAQ (reference sequence). In DNA, the CDR3 is TGTGCCAGCAGCTACAAGTTTGAGGGACTCGGCCACGAGCAGTACTTC. It is translated as CASSYKFEGLGHEQYF.

As regards this clonotype: This could be a read error, since a much larger clone is one nucleotide away. V is TRBV12-3 or TRBV12-4 and J is TRBJ2-3; 12 bases map to TRBD1. V lost 7 bases and J lost 5; bases outside the gene matches: 7. CDR3 length equals 15 residues. The chain's CDR3 is CASNSGTGGLDTQYF. CDR3 nucleotides: TGTGCCAGCAATTCGGGGACAGGGGGCTTAGATACGCAGTATTTT.

This clonotype was observed at least ten times. The rearrangement joins TRBV5-8 to TRBJ2-2, with 8 bases that match TRBD2. The CDR3 has 16 residues. Germline values: CDR1 SGHTS, CDR2 YDEGEE. V lost 4 bases, J lost 1 base, and 6 bases stayed unmatched. CDR3 DNA: TGTGCCAGCAGCCTGACTACTAGCGGGAACACCGGGGAGCTGTTTTTT. This gives the protein CASSLTTSGNTGELFF.

The chain links TRBV9 to TRBJ2-3; 7 nucleotides agree with TRBD2. V shed 0 bases, J shed 4 bases, and the junction held 11 bases outside the gene matches. The CDR3 has 17 amino acids. Germline CDR1 reads SGDLS; CDR2 reads YYNGEE. The CDR3 loop is CASSVERAGGSPDTQYF. The CDR3 DNA reads TGTGCCAGCAGCGTAGAGAGGGCAGGCGGGAGTCCAGATACGCAGTATTTT.

The sample holds a few counts of this clonotype. V usage is TRBV20-1 and J usage is TRBJ2-5, with 12 bases identical to TRBD2. CDR3 size: 13 residues. The J segment lost 6 bases and the V segment lost 6 bases, leaving 5 bases of the junction unmatched. CDR1 and CDR2 from the germline V gene are DFQATT and SNEGSKA (reference sequence). The CDR3, as DNA: TGCAGTGCCACTAGCGGGAGGAGAAAGACCCAGTACTTC. As protein: CSATSGRRKTQYF.

Here the CDR3 DNA reads TGTGCCAGCAGCCTCGGTTTTACAGGCCCCTACGAGCAGTACTTC. It translates to CASSLGFTGPYEQYF. The chain is built from TRBV3-1 and TRBJ2-7; possibly TRBD1 for D (5 bases). V was clipped by 4 bases and J by 2 bases, with 15 bases between them. Looked up from germline, CDR1 is LGHDT and CDR2 is YNNKEL (reference sequence). The CDR3 covers 15 residues.

This clonotype has a count of ten or more. V usage is TRBV2 and J usage is TRBJ1-5; D remains unclear. Per the germline V gene, CDR1 is SNHLY and CDR2 is FYNNEI. Trimming left V 1 base short and J 4 bases short, with 11 bases between. This CDR3 spans 15 amino acids. The CDR3 spells CASSEGITPNQPQHF. As DNA, the CDR3 is TGTGCCAGCAGTGAAGGCATCACCCCAAATCAGCCCCAGCATTTT. The complete variable domain, with remaining parts taken from reference TRBV2 and TRBJ1-5, reads EPEVTQTPSHQVTQMGQEVILRCVPISNHLYFYWYRQILGQKVEFLVSFYNNEISEKSEIFDDQFSVERPDGSNFTLKIRSTKLEDSAMYFCASSEGITPNQPQHFGDGTRLSIL.

This clonotype showed up just once. The gene calls are TRBV6-5 and TRBJ1-4; D ambiguous. Germline CDR1 is MNHEY and CDR2 is SVGAGI. V was clipped by 3 bases and J by 7 bases, with 15 bases between them. The CDR3 sequence is 15 residues long. CDR3 sequence: CASSYGVGSGEKLFF. As DNA, the CDR3 is TGTGCCAGCAGTTATGGGGTAGGCTCGGGTGAAAAACTGTTTTTT.

J is TRBJ1-5 and V is TRBV12-3 or TRBV12-4; the D is unclear. The CDR3 has 20 residues. The V gene lost 5 bases and the J gene lost 0 bases, with 26 bases spanning the gap. CDR3: CASSGVPTITRWVSNQPQHF. The CDR3 bases are TGTGCCAGCAGTGGGGTCCCAACCATTACACGATGGGTTAGCAATCAGCCCCAGCATTTT.

This clonotype showed up many times. V and J are TRBV19 and TRBJ2-6; D is uncertain. Between the trimmed V and J ends, which lost 3 bases and 0 bases, there was a span of 6 bases. The CDR3 length is 15 residues. Per the germline V gene, CDR1 is LNHDA and CDR2 is SQIVND (reference sequence). The CDR3 sequence: CASSMGSSGANVLTF. CDR3 DNA sequence: TGTGCCAGTAGTATGGGTAGCTCTGGGGCCAACGTCCTGACTTTC.